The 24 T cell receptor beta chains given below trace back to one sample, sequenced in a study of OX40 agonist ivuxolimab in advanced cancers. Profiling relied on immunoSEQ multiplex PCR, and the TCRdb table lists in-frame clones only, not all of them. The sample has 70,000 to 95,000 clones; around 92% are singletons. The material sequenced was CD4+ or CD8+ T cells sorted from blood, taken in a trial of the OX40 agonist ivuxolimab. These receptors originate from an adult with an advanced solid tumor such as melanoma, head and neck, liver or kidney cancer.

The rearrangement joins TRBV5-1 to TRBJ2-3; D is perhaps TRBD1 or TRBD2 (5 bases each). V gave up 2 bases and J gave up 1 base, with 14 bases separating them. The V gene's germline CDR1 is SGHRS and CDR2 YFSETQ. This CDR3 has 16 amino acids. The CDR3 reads CASSFMGDRGTDTQYF. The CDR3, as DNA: TGCGCCAGCAGCTTTATGGGGGACCGCGGCACAGATACGCAGTATTTT.

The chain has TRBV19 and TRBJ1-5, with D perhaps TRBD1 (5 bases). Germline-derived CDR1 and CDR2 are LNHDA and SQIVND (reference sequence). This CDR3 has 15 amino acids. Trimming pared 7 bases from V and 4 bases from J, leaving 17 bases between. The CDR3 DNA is TGTGCCAGTACCCGGGACCCCGCCTATAATCAGCCCCAGCATTTT. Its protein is CASTRDPAYNQPQHF.

The CDR3 here is CATSRVLAGVNEQFF. The CDR3, as DNA: TGTGCCACCAGCAGAGTTCTAGCGGGGGTCAATGAGCAGTTCTTC. The V gene is TRBV15, the J gene TRBJ2-1; 10 bases agree with TRBD2. The V segment lost 1 base and the J segment 6 bases; nucleotides outside the gene matches: 3. This CDR3 has 15 amino acids. Germline assignment: CDR1 LNHNV and CDR2 YYDKDF (reference sequence). Combining the CDR3 with reference TRBV15 and TRBJ2-1 gives the whole variable domain DAMVIQNPRYQVTQFGKPVTLSCSQTLNHNVMYWYQQKSSQAPKLLFHYYDKDFNNEADTPDNFQSRRPNTSFCFLDIRSPGLGDTAMYLCATSRVLAGVNEQFFGPGTRLTVL.

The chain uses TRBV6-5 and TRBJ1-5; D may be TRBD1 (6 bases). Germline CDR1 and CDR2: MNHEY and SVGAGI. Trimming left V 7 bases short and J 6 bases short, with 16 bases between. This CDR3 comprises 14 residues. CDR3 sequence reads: CASNPTGFGQPQHF. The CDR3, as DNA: TGTGCCAGCAATCCTACAGGGTTCGGTCAGCCCCAGCATTTT.

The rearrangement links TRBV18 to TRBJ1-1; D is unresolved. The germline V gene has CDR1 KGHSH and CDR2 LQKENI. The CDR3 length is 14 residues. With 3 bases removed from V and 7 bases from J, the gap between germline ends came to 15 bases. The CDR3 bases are TGTGCCAGCTCACCGAACCCGGGCGTCGATGAAGCTTTCTTT. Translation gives CASSPNPGVDEAFF.

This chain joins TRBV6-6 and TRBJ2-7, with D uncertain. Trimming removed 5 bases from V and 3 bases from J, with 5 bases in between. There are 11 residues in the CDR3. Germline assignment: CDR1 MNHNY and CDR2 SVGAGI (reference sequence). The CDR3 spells CASSERYEQYF. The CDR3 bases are TGTGCCAGCAGTGAACGCTACGAGCAGTACTTC.

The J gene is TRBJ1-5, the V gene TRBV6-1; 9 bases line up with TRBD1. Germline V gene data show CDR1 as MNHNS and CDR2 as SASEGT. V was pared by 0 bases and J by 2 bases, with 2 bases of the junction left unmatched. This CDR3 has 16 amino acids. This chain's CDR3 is CASSEAWTGGNQPQHF. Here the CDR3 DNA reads TGTGCCAGCAGTGAAGCTTGGACAGGGGGCAATCAGCCCCAGCATTTT.

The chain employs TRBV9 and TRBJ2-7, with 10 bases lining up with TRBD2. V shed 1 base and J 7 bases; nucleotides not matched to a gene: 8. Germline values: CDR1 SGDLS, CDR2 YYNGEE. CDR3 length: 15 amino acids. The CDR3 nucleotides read TGTGCCAGCAGCGTAACTAGCGGGATACCGGGAGAGCAGTACTTC. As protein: CASSVTSGIPGEQYF.

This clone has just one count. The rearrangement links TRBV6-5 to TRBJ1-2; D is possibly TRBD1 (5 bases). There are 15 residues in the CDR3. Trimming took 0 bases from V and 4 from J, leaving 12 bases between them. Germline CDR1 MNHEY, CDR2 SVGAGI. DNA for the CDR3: TGTGCCAGCAGTTACTCGAAGGGGCCAGCCTATGGCTACACCTTC. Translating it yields CASSYSKGPAYGYTF.

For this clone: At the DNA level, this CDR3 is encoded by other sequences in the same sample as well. The CDR3 nucleotides read TGCAGCGTCGCCCAGGGGGACTATGGCTACACCTTC. It encodes CSVAQGDYGYTF. The chain combines TRBV29-1 with TRBJ1-2; 7 bases map to TRBD1. Germline values: CDR1 SQVTM, CDR2 ANQGSEA. Trimming at V came to 6 bases and at J to 3 bases, leaving 4 bases not matched to a gene. This CDR3 is 12 amino acids long.

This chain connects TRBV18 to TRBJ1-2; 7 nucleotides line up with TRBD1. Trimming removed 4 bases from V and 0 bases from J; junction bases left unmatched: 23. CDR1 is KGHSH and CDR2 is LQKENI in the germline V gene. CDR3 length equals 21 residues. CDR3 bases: TGTGCCAGCTCACGTAGAAGCACCCCGGGACAGCGGATTACAGCTAACTATGGCTACACCTTC. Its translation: CASSRRSTPGQRITANYGYTF.

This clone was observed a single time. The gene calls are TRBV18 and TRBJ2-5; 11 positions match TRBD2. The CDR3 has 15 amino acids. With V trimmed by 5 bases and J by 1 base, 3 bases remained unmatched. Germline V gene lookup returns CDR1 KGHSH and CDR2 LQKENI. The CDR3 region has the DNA TGTGCCAGCTCAAAGACTAGCGGGGTCCAAGAGACCCAGTACTTC. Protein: CASSKTSGVQETQYF. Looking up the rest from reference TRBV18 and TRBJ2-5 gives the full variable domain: NAGVMQNPRHLVRRRGQEARLRCSPMKGHSHVYWYRQLPEEGLKFMVYLQKENIIDESGMPKERFSAEFPKEGPSILRIQQVVRGDSAAYFCASSKTSGVQETQYFGPGTRLLVL.

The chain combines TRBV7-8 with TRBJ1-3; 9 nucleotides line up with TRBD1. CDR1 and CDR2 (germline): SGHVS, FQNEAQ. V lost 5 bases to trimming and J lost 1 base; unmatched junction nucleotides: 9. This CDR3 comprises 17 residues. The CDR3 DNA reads TGTGCCAGCAGCCCTATACAGGGGGCTGGATCTGGAAACACCATATATTTT. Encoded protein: CASSPIQGAGSGNTIYF. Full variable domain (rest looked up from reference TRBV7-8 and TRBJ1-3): GAGVSQSPRYKVAKRGQDVALRCDPISGHVSLFWYQQALGQGPEFLTYFQNEAQLDKSGLPSDRFFAERPEGSVSTLKIQRTQQEDSAVYLCASSPIQGAGSGNTIYFGEGSWLTVV.

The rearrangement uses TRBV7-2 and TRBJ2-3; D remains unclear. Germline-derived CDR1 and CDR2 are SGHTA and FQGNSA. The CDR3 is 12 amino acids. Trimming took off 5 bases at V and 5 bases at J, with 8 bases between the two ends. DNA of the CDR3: TGTGCCAGCAGCCAATCACTAGATACGCAGTATTTT. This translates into CASSQSLDTQYF.

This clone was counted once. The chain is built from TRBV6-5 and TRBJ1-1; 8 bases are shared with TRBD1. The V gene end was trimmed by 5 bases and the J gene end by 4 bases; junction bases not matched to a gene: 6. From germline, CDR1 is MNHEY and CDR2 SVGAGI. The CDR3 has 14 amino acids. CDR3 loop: CASSDQGASTEAFF. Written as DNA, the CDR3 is TGTGCCAGCAGTGACCAGGGGGCGAGCACTGAAGCTTTCTTT.

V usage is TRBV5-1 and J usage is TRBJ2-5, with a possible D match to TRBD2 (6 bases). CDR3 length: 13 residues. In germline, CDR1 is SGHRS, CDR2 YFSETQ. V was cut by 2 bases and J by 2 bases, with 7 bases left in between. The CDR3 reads CASSFRGQETQYF. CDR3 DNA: TGCGCCAGCAGCTTCCGGGGGCAAGAGACCCAGTACTTC. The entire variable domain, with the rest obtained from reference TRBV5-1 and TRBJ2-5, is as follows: KAGVTQTPRYLIKTRGQQVTLSCSPISGHRSVSWYQQTPGQGLQFLFEYFSETQRNKGNFPGRFSGRQFSNSRSEMNVSTLELGDSALYLCASSFRGQETQYFGPGTRLLVL.

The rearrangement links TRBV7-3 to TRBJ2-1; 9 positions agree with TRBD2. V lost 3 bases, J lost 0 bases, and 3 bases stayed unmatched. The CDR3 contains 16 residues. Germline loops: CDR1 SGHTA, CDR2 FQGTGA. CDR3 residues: CASSLDSGSSYNEQFF. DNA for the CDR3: TGTGCCAGCAGCTTGGATAGCGGGAGCTCCTACAATGAGCAGTTCTTC.

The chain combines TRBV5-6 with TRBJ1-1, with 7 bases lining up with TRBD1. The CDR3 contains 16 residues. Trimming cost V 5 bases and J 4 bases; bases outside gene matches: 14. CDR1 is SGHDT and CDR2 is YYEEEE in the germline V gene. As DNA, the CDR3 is TGTGCCAGCAGACCCAAGACAGGGTCATTTGGCACTGAAGCTTTCTTT. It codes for CASRPKTGSFGTEAFF.

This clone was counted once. CDR3 DNA sequence: TGTGCCAGCAGCTTAGAGGCTGCTGCTAACTATGGCTACACCTTC. It encodes CASSLEAAANYGYTF. The chain combines TRBV7-9 with TRBJ1-2, with D uncertain. Germline CDR1 reads SEHNR; CDR2 reads FQNEAQ (reference sequence). V shed 1 base and J shed 0 bases, with 9 bases lying between them. The CDR3 is 15 residues long.

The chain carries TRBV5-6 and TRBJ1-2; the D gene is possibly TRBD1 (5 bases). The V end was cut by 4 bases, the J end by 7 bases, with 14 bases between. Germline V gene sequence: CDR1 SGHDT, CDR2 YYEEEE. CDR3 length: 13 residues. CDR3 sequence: CASSRGHSSGYTF. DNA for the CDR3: TGTGCCAGCAGCCGAGGACATTCTAGTGGCTACACCTTC.

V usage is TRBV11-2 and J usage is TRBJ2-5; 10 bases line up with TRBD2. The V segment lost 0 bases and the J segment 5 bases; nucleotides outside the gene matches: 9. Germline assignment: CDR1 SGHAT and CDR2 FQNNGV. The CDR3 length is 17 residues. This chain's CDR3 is CASSLESGGGGWETQYF. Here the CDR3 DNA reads TGTGCCAGCAGCTTAGAAAGCGGGGGGGGTGGATGGGAGACCCAGTACTTC.

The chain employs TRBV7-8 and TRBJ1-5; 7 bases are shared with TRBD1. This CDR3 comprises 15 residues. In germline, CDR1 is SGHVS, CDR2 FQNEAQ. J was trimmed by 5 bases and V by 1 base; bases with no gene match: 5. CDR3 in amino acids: CASSLGTGGHQPQHF. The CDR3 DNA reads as TGTGCCAGCAGCTTAGGGACAGGAGGGCATCAGCCCCAGCATTTT.

The CDR3 DNA reads TGTGCCAGCAAAACAGGGGGCACCGGGGAGCTGTTTTTT. Residues: CASKTGGTGELFF. The V gene is TRBV6-1, the J gene TRBJ2-2, with 8 bases fitting TRBD1. This CDR3 has 13 residues. CDR1 is MNHNS and CDR2 is SASEGT in the germline V gene. Losses at the gene ends were 7 bases for V and 4 bases for J; bases not matched to a gene: 2.

CDR3 region: CAISESGRGPGNTIYF. For the CDR3, the DNA is TGTGCCATCAGTGAGTCGGGCCGGGGCCCAGGAAACACCATATATTTT. The chain carries TRBV10-3 and TRBJ1-3; D may be TRBD1 (5 bases). The germline CDR1 and CDR2 sequences are ENHRY and SYGVKD. V gave up 0 bases and J gave up 4 bases, with 13 bases separating them. CDR3 length: 16 amino acids.